Here is one TCR beta chain with its context. Its target is not known. The entry originates in a study of Ad26.COV2.S vaccination and SARS-CoV-2 variants. Study-wide results and limits: In vaccinated individuals, spike-specific CD8+ and CD4+ T cell responses reportedly displayed substantial breadth. Recipients of vaccine and of placebo showed similar breadth of their non-spike TCR repertoires.

The germline CDR1 and CDR2 sequences are LGHDT and YNNKEL (reference sequence). CDR3 length equals 17 residues. The V end lost 4 bases, the J end lost 1 base, and 19 bases lay between the germline ends. The protocol was immunoSEQ multiplex PCR, while the TCRdb copy is restricted to in-frame clones and leaves out a portion. The data hold some 250,000 clones, with over 75% observed a single time. Documented treatment: roughly 20 received Ad26.COV2.S at low or high dose, single or two shots; five or six received placebo; per-sample allocation not given. At day 63 after the first vaccine or placebo injection, samples were drawn. It was Wuhan-strain SARS-CoV-2 spike that the Ad26 vaccine vector expressed.

This sequence was found in a person aged 18 to 59 who received the Ad26.COV2.S COVID-19 vaccine or a placebo. The V call is TRBV3-1 (or the pseudogene TRBV3-2), the J call TRBJ1-1; D not certain. Specimen: peripheral blood, collected in a trial of Ad26.COV2.S vaccine versus placebo. CDR3 nucleotide sequence: TGTGCCAGCAGCCTTAGACTTTTTACTCCTAGGAACACTGAAGCTTTCTTT. Protein sequence: CASSLRLFTPRNTEAFF.